This TCR beta chain was obtained from a study of identical twins. In its sample, this clonotype was seen a few times. The antigen is undetermined. The CDR3 runs to 16 residues. The V end lost 0 bases, the J end lost 7 bases, and 20 bases lay between the germline ends. Germline V lookup: CDR1 SGHRS, CDR2 YFSETQ. Overall study results and limits: An excess of low generation probability was shown by twin-shared out-of-frame alpha sequences. Invariant MAIT and iNKT cells could partly confound zero-insertion analyses.

The cDNA had a unique molecular identifier and a template-switch universal primer site. TCRdb reprocessed the 5' RACE reads via MiXCR and lists one record per CDR3 protein. This repertoire shows fewer than 350,000 distinct CDR3 sequences, under 9% found once; its top ten account for approximately 2%. These data also featured in a second study, about yellow fever vaccine responses in identical twins.

This clonotype was obtained from a woman aged 18-29 years in good health. The chain has TRBV5-1 and TRBJ2-7; D might be TRBD1 or TRBD2, each matching 5 bases. Sequencing input: memory (CD45RO+) T cells sorted from blood. The chain's CDR3 is CASSLGPGQGAREQYF. In DNA form, the CDR3 reads TGCGCCAGCAGCTTGGGGCCGGGGCAGGGCGCGCGAGAGCAGTACTTC.